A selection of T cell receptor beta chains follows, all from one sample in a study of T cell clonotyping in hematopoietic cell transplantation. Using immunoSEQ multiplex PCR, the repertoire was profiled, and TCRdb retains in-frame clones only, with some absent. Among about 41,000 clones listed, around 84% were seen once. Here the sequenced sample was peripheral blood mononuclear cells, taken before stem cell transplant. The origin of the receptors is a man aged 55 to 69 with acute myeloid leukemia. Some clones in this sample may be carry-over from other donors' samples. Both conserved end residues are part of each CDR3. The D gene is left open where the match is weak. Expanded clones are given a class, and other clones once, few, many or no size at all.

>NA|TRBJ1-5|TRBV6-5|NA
CASSSFGGSNQPQHF
TGTGCCAGCAGTTCGTTCGGAGGGAGCAATCAGCCCCAGCATTTT
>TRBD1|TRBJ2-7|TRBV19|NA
CASSIPGQGYERQYF
TGTGCCAGTAGTATTCCGGGACAGGGCTACGAGCGGCAGTACTTC
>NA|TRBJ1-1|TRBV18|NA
CASSPSSDTEAFF
TGTGCCAGCTCACCAAGCTCAGACACTGAAGCTTTCTTT
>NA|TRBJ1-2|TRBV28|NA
CASSSPPASNYGYTF
TGTGCCAGCAGTTCCCCGCCGGCGAGCAACTATGGCTACACCTTC
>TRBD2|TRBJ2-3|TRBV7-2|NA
CASSWTSGGGTDTQYF
TGTGCCAGCAGCTGGACTAGCGGGGGGGGCACAGATACGCAGTATTTT
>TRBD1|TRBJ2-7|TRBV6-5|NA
CASSSWTGQQYF
TGTGCCAGCAGTTCATGGACAGGGCAACAGTACTTC
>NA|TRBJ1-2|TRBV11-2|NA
CASSQNTGPGYTF
TGTGCCAGCAGCCAGAACACAGGGCCTGGCTACACCTTC
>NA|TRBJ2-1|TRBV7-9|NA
CASSFLSVGEQFF
TGTGCCAGCAGCTTTCTTTCAGTGGGTGAGCAGTTCTTC
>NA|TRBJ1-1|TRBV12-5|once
CASGIQGNTEAFF
TGTGCTAGTGGTATTCAGGGGAACACTGAAGCTTTCTTT
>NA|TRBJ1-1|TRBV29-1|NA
CSVMMNTEAFF
TGCAGCGTTATGATGAACACTGAAGCTTTCTTT
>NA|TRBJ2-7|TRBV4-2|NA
CASSQATRRAYEQYF
TGTGCCAGCAGCCAAGCAACTAGACGTGCCTACGAGCAGTACTTC
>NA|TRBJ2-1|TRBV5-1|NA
CASRSTILGSSYNEQFF
TGCGCCAGCAGGTCCACAATACTGGGGAGCTCCTACAATGAGCAGTTCTTC
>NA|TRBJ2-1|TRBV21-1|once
CASSKQRTVYNEQFF
TGTGCCAGCAGCAAACAAAGGACAGTCTACAATGAGCAGTTCTTC
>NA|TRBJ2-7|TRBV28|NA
CASTSPAGTAYEQYF
TGTGCCAGCACTTCCCCGGCGGGGACAGCCTACGAGCAGTACTTC
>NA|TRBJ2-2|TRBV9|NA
CASSVVGGNTGELFF
TGTGCCAGCAGCGTAGTAGGGGGGAACACCGGGGAGCTGTTTTTT
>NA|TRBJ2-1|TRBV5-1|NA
CASSLWGSSYNEQFF
TGCGCCAGCAGCTTGTGGGGTAGCTCCTACAATGAGCAGTTCTTC
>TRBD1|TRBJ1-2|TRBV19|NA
CASSIGAGGVRGYTF
TGTGCCAGTAGTATAGGGGCAGGGGGCGTCCGGGGCTACACCTTC
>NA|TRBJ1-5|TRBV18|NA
CASSTSNQPQHF
TGTGCCAGCTCGACTAGCAATCAGCCCCAGCATTTT
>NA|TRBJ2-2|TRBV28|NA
CASSLRPPNTGELFF
TGTGCCAGCAGTTTGAGACCCCCGAACACCGGGGAGCTGTTTTTT
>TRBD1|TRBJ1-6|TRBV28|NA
CASRSGTGRGSPLHF
TGTGCCAGCCGCTCCGGGACAGGGCGGGGTTCACCCCTCCACTTT
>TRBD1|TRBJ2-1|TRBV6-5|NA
CASRTGQRSNEQFF
TGTGCCAGCAGAACGGGACAGCGTTCCAATGAGCAGTTCTTC
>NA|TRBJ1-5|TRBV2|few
CASKMGTLLSNQPQHF
TGTGCCAGCAAAATGGGCACCCTCCTTAGCAATCAGCCCCAGCATTTT
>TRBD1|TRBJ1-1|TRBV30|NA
CAWAPLGGAGNTEAFF
TGTGCCTGGGCCCCGTTAGGGGGCGCGGGGAACACTGAAGCTTTCTTT
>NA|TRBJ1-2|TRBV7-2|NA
CASSSNSYGYTF
TGTGCCAGCAGCTCCAACAGTTATGGCTACACCTTC
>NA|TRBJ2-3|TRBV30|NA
CAWSITGLDTQYF
TGTGCCTGGAGTATCACAGGGTTAGATACGCAGTATTTT
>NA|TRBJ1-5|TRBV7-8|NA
CASSYIQGRSNQPQHF
TGTGCCAGCAGCTATATACAGGGTAGGAGCAATCAGCCCCAGCATTTT
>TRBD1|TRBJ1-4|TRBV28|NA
CASSRDRGPFPLFF
TGTGCCAGCAGTCGGGACAGGGGGCCGTTCCCTCTGTTTTTT
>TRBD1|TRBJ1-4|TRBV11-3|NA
CASSLTGTGDEKLFF
TGTGCCAGCAGCCTTACCGGGACAGGGGATGAAAAACTGTTTTTT
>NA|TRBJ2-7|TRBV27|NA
CASSFGVGYEQYF
TGTGCCAGCAGTTTTGGGGTGGGGTACGAGCAGTACTTC
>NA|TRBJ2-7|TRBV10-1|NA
CASSTGQTHYPYEQYF
TGCGCCAGCAGCACCGGACAGACCCACTATCCCTACGAGCAGTACTTC
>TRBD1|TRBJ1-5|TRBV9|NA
CASSVGTGGHSNQPQHF
TGTGCCAGCAGCGTAGGGACAGGGGGTCATAGCAATCAGCCCCAGCATTTT
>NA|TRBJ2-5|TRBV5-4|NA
CASRIEETQYF
TGTGCCAGCAGGATTGAAGAGACCCAGTACTTC
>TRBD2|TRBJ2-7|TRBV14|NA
CASSQVSGAVEYF
TGTGCCAGCAGCCAAGTGAGCGGGGCCGTGGAGTACTTC
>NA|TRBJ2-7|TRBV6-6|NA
CASRPGVSSYEQYF
TGTGCCAGCAGACCAGGGGTGAGCTCCTACGAGCAGTACTTC
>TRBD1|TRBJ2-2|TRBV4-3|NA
CASGLRGFRTGELFF
TGCGCCAGCGGACTCAGGGGGTTTCGGACCGGGGAGCTGTTTTTT
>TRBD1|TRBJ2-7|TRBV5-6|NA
CASSLSDREGEQYF
TGTGCCAGCAGCCTAAGCGACAGGGAAGGCGAGCAGTACTTC
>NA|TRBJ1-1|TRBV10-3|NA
CAISERGARTEAFF
TGTGCCATCAGTGAGCGGGGGGCGAGGACTGAAGCTTTCTTT
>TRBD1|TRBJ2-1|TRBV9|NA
CASSVEAGTAYNEQFF
TGTGCCAGCAGCGTAGAGGCCGGGACAGCATACAATGAGCAGTTCTTC
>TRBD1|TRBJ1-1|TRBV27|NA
CASGDRAQRNTEAFF
TGTGCCAGCGGAGACAGGGCACAAAGGAACACTGAAGCTTTCTTT
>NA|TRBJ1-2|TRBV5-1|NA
CASSAGGPIGDGYTF
TGCGCCAGCAGCGCTGGGGGCCCAATTGGGGATGGCTACACCTTC
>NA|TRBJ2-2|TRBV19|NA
CASSIGQDDTGELFF
TGTGCCAGTAGTATAGGACAAGACGACACCGGGGAGCTGTTTTTT
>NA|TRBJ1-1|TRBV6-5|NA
CASRQGYTEAFF
TGTGCCAGCAGACAGGGTTACACTGAAGCTTTCTTT
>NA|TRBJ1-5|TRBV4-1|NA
CASSHEGRSSNQPQHF
TGCGCCAGCAGCCATGAAGGACGGTCGAGTAATCAGCCCCAGCATTTT
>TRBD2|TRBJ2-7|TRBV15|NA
CATSRDPGGADEQYF
TGTGCCACCAGCAGAGATCCGGGGGGAGCGGACGAGCAGTACTTC
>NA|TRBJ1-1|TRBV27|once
CASSSRRQLGNTEAFF
TGTGCCAGCAGTTCTCGCCGACAGTTGGGGAACACTGAAGCTTTCTTT
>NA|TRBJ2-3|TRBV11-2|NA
CASSLEPGSTDTQYF
TGTGCCAGCAGCTTAGAACCGGGAAGCACAGATACGCAGTATTTT
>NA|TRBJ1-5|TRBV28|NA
CASSLVRGGNQPQHF
TGTGCCAGCAGTTTAGTGAGGGGTGGCAATCAGCCCCAGCATTTT
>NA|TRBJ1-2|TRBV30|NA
CAWSEGIGNYGYTF
TGTGCCTGGAGTGAAGGGATCGGGAACTATGGCTACACCTTC
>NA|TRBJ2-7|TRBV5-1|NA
CASSLAGSGSYEQYF
TGCGCCAGCAGCTTGGCCGGGAGCGGGTCCTACGAGCAGTACTTC
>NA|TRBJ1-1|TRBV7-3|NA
CASSQAGSGVAFF
TGTGCCAGCAGCCAGGCAGGGTCCGGCGTGGCTTTCTTT
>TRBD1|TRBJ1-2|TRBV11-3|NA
CASSRGQGEDLYGYTF
TGTGCCAGCAGCCGCGGACAGGGTGAGGACCTTTATGGCTACACCTTC
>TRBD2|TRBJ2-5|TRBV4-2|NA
CASSQGAGGSIEETQYF
TGTGCCAGCAGCCAAGGAGCGGGGGGGTCAATAGAGGAGACCCAGTACTTC
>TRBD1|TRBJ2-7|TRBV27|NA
CASSARGQTYEQYF
TGTGCCAGCAGTGCCAGGGGACAGACCTACGAGCAGTACTTC